The present T cell receptor (beta chain) was sequenced within a study of cytomegalovirus exposure and HLA in healthy donors. To note about this clone: Its target is unknown.

The study ran its PCR with 60 Vbeta and 13 Jbeta primers. Assay: immunoSEQ multiplex PCR; the TCRdb copy retains only in-frame clones and omits some. The top ten clones hold 3% to 3.5% of a sample with some 130,000 clones, 80% of them seen once. General observations from the study: Other equally common chains were less clonally expanded than HLA-associated TCR beta chains, a later analysis showed.

CDR1 and CDR2 from the germline V gene are MNHNS and SASEGT. V was pared by 2 bases and J by 5 bases, with 16 bases between. This CDR3 has 15 amino acids. The gene calls are TRBV6-1 and TRBJ2-7; possibly TRBD2 for D (7 bases). The TCR sequence derives from a male donor in good health and CMV-seronegative. Sequencing used PBMCs. The CDR3 sequence is CASSESPGGGHEQYF. In DNA form, the CDR3 reads TGTGCCAGCAGTGAATCACCGGGGGGCGGACACGAGCAGTACTTC.